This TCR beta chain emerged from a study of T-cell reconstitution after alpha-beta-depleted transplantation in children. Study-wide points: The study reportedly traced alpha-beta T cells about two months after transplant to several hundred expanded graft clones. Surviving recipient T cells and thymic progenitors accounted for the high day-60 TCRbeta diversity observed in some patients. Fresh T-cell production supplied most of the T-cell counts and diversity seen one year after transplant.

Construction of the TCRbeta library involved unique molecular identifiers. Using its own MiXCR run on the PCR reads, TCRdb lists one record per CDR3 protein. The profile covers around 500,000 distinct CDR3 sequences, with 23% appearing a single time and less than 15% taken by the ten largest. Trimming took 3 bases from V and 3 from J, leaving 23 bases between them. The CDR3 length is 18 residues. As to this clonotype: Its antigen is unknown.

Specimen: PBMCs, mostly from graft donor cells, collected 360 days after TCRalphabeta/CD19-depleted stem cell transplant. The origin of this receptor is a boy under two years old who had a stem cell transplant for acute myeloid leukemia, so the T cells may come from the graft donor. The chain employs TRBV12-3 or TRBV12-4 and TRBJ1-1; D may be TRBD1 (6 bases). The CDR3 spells CASSFEIEDRPKDTEAFF. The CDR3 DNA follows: TGTGCCAGCAGTTTCGAGATAGAAGACAGGCCTAAGGACACTGAAGCTTTCTTT.